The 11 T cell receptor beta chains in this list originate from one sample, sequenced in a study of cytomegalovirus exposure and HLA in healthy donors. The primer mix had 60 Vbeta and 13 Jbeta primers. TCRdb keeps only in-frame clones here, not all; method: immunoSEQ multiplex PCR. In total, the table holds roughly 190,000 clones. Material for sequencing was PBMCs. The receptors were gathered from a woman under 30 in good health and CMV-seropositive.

The CDR3 bases are TGCAGCGTTGGGCCCGCCTCCTACGAGCAGTACTTC. This gives the protein CSVGPASYEQYF. The chain has TRBV29-1 and TRBJ2-7; D call uncertain. Trimming left V 4 bases short and J 0 bases short, with 7 bases between. Germline CDR1 reads SQVTM; CDR2 reads ANQGSEA. The CDR3 has 12 residues.

The CDR3 bases are TGCGCCAGCAGCTCTTTTGCGGGAGCCACAGATACGCAGTATTTT. Residues: CASSSFAGATDTQYF. This sequence joins TRBV5-1 and TRBJ2-3; 7 positions match TRBD2. The CDR3 loop spans 15 amino acids. Losses at the gene ends were 3 bases for V and 2 bases for J; bases not matched to a gene: 6. CDR1 and CDR2 from the germline V gene are SGHRS and YFSETQ.

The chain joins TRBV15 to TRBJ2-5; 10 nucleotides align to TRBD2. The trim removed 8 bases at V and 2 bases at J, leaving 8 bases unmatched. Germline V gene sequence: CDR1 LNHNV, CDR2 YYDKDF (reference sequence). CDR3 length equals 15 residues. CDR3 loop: CATGGLAGVQETQYF. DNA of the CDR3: TGTGCCACCGGGGGTCTAGCGGGGGTTCAAGAGACCCAGTACTTC.

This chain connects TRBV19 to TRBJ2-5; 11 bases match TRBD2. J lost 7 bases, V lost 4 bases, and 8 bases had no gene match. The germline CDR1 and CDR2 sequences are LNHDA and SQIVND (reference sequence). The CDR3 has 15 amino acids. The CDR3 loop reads CASSRGTSGIATQYF. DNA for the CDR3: TGTGCCAGTAGTAGAGGGACTAGCGGTATAGCGACCCAGTACTTC.

The CDR3 DNA follows: TGCGCCAGCAGCCAAGGACAGAATCAGCCCCAGCATTTT. Residues: CASSQGQNQPQHF. The chain couples TRBV4-3 to TRBJ1-5, with a possible D match to TRBD1 (5 bases). The CDR3 consists of 13 residues. Germline V lookup: CDR1 LGHNA, CDR2 YSLEER. The V end lost 1 base, the J end lost 4 bases, and 5 bases lay between the germline ends.

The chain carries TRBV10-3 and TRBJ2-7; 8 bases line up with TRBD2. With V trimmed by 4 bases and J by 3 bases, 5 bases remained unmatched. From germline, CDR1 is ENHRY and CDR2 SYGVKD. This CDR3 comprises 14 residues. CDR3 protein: CAISVSSGGYEQYF. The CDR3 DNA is TGTGCCATCAGTGTATCCAGCGGGGGCTACGAGCAGTACTTC.

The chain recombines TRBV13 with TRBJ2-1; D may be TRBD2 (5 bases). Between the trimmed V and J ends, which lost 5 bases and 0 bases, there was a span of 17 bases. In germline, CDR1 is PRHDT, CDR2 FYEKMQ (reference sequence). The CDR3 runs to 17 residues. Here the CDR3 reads CASSHAIGLSSYNEQFF. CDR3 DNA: TGTGCCAGCAGCCACGCAATCGGACTGAGCTCCTACAATGAGCAGTTCTTC.

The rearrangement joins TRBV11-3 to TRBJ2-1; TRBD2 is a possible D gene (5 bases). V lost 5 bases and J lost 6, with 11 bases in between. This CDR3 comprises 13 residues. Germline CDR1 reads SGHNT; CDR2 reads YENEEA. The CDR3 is CASSQGLINEQFF. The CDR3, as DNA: TGTGCCAGCAGCCAAGGACTTATCAATGAGCAGTTCTTC.

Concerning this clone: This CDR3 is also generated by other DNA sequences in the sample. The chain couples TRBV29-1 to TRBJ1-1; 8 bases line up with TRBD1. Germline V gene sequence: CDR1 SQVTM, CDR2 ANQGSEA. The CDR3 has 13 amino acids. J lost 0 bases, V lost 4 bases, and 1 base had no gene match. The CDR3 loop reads CSVATGVNTEAFF. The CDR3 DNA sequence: TGCAGCGTTGCGACAGGGGTGAACACTGAAGCTTTCTTT.

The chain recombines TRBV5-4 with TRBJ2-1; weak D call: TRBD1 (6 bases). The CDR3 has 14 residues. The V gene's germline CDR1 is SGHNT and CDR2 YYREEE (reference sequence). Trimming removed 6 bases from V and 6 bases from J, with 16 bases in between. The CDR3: CASTSKGGVNEQFF. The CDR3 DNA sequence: TGTGCCAGCACCTCAAAAGGGGGAGTCAATGAGCAGTTCTTC.

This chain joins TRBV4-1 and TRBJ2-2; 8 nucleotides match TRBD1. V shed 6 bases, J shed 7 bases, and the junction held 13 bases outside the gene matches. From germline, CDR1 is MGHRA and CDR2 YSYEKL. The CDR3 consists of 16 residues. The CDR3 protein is CASRRQGAYQGGELFF. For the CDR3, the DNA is TGCGCCAGCAGAAGGCAGGGGGCTTATCAAGGCGGGGAGCTGTTTTTT.